This T cell receptor beta chain comes out of a study of blood T cell repertoires in COVID-19 (dated by TCRdb to the early 2020s). Study-level background: The collaborator samples originated in the United States, Italy and Spain and spanned the acute and convalescent phases of COVID-19. The material from the prospective study consisted of cDNA or gDNA derived from T cells, B-cell-depleted T cells, or PBMCs. Deeply sampled blood TCRbeta repertoires from subjects exposed to, actively infected with, or recovered from COVID-19 were included in the dataset. The repertoires were released in a freely available public database meant as a resource for research on the immune response to SARS-CoV-2. Samples came from the ongoing ImmuneRACE study (first 160 participants) plus 1,254 subjects from 6 global collaborators. A de-identified subject ID, COVID-19 status, age in years and sex were almost always included in the sample metadata. Where HLA class I and class II types were available, the types were taken from metadata supplied by the sample provider, not from assay-based typing.

TCRbeta CDR3 regions were amplified from genomic DNA by means of the immunoSEQ Assay, a bias-controlled multiplex PCR. In the paper's pipeline: The number of nucleated cells in each sample was estimated by amplification of reference gene primers within the assay. To quantify the absolute abundance of each unique TCRbeta CDR3 rearrangement, sequence reads were collapsed and filtered. For each sample, productive Simpson clonality was calculated as the square root of Simpson's diversity index across productive rearrangements. The clones in this table, taken by TCRdb from immuneACCESS, are in-frame only. Not every clone is retained; where verified, under half of the shortfall comes from an unresolved V gene, and the cause of the rest is unknown. The V and J calls and clone size come from that table; D and trimming were worked out from the DNA. The table for this sample lists 35,000 to 55,000 clones; 90% of them were counted only once. Jointly, the top ten make up roughly 20% of the sample.

Study-wide conclusions, independent of this receptor: How much clinical and demographic metadata was included differed by source and by participant, and the metadata was provided uncurated.

Ends trimmed: V by 3 bases, J by 7 bases; bases unmatched to a gene: 13. Including cysteine and phenylalanine, the CDR3 has 17 amino acids. Only the CDR3 DNA stays, 51 bases, in frame from base 1. CDR1 and CDR2 are read off the germline V gene as MGHDK and SYGVNS. Collaborating institutions collected whole blood in K2EDTA tubes following their own protocols. For TCRbeta analysis, collaborators shipped samples in one of three forms: frozen whole blood, isolated PBMCs, or DNA extracted from either of those sample types. In the case of this clone: Its antigen remains undetermined. The sample holds no much larger clone one base away, and base qualities are not on file.

Sequenced input: peripheral blood. The rearrangement joined TRBV25-1 to TRBJ2-7, with 12 bases matching TRBD2. The receptor's source is an older man with active COVID-19. The DNA sequence is given as TGTGCCAGCAGTGACCGAGGCACTAGCGGGAGGTTGTGGGAGCAGTACTTC. This is translated as CASSDRGTSGRLWEQYF.